The rows below give T cell receptor beta chains drawn from one sample of a study of human T cells and chemical hapten exposure. TCRdb used MiXCR to reprocess the RACE reads, holding one entry per CDR3 protein. The table lists roughly 52,000 distinct CDR3 sequences, around 10% of them singletons. This sample comprised whole blood, obtained in connection with sensitization to the hapten diphenylcyclopropenone (DPC). The receptors shown here come from a woman in her forties or fifties with alopecia areata. Some clones in this sample may be carry-over from other donors' samples. Each CDR3 is given with its conserved first and last residue.

j_call | v_call | cdr3_aa
TRBJ2-3 | TRBV28 | CASSFRREKADTQYF
TRBJ2-7 | TRBV18 | CASSPEGQSYEQYF
TRBJ1-4 | TRBV20-1 | CSARDVGQGGEKLFF
TRBJ1-1 | TRBV28 | CASSTWTANTEAFF
TRBJ2-1 | TRBV2 | CASRAGQGGGGEQFF
TRBJ2-7 | TRBV19 | CASSETGTGESNEQYF
TRBJ1-4 | TRBV6-1 | CASRRQGLNEKLFF
TRBJ2-7 | TRBV5-1 | CASSLAATYEQYF
TRBJ2-3 | TRBV5-1 | CASSWLAGDGDTQYF
TRBJ2-7 | TRBV28 | CASSSRGKGSYEQYF
TRBJ1-1 | TRBV6-4 | CASSLSADTEAFF
TRBJ2-7 | TRBV3-1 | CASSPNIAGGVSYEQYF
TRBJ2-7 | TRBV11-2 | CASSLSSQQGAFSYEQYF
TRBJ1-4 | TRBV18 | CASSPPRQGHATNEKLFF
TRBJ1-6 | TRBV4-3 | CASSEVMISPLHF
TRBJ2-7 | TRBV29-1 | CSVEGPGKDEQYF
TRBJ2-7 | TRBV20-1 | CSAITSSQGYSYEQYF
TRBJ1-1 | TRBV9 | CASSVEWASREAFF
TRBJ1-2 | TRBV5-8 | CASSFKGSIGYTF
TRBJ2-7 | TRBV24-1 | CATAAAGTADYEQYF
TRBJ1-1 | TRBV28 | CASSTDITEAFF
TRBJ2-1 | TRBV6-2/TRBV6-3 | CASTLANEQFF
TRBJ1-1 | TRBV25-1 | CASSGQGVGTEAFF
TRBJ2-6 | TRBV4-2 | CASSQSGPFTSSSGANVLTF
TRBJ1-6 | TRBV5-1 | CASSLEGKVSGVVYNSPLHF
TRBJ2-1 | TRBV18 | CASSSARRSYNEQFF
TRBJ2-5 | TRBV7-2 | CASTQATTRGTQYF
TRBJ1-2 | TRBV14 | CASSQDPKSYGYTF
TRBJ1-5 | TRBV4-2 | CASSQVIQGMSNQPQHF
TRBJ2-3 | TRBV3-1 | CASSQLGGGSNTDTQYF
TRBJ2-1 | TRBV10-3 | CAISEPTGRNEQFF
TRBJ1-5 | TRBV28 | CASRSGVQPQHF
TRBJ2-7 | TRBV25-1 | CASSEYGSTTGVPYEQYF
TRBJ2-5 | TRBV29-1 | CSVVSYQETQYF
TRBJ1-3 | TRBV18 | CASTPGFGGTGNTIYF
TRBJ1-6 | TRBV18 | CASSRTGLESPLHF
TRBJ2-1 | TRBV7-2 | CASSIRSGGANEQFF
TRBJ1-1 | TRBV10-3 | CAIRNFGSNTEAFF
TRBJ2-7 | TRBV25-1 | CASSDGTGGYEQYF
TRBJ1-2 | TRBV18 | CASSPPGQGNYGYTF
TRBJ2-3 | TRBV18 | CASSPPLWGGTDTQYF
TRBJ1-5 | TRBV6-2/TRBV6-3 | CASLEGGYSNQPQHF
TRBJ1-2 | TRBV3-1 | CASSQVDRDYGYTF
TRBJ1-5 | TRBV18 | CASSRGGVSPQHF
TRBJ1-5 | TRBV2 | CASKGYSNQPQHF
TRBJ1-3 | TRBV5-1 | CASSTQGSGNTIYF
TRBJ1-3 | TRBV5-1 | CASSLPQGAGNTIYF
TRBJ2-1 | TRBV7-8 | CASSLVTSNNEQFF
TRBJ2-1 | TRBV4-2 | CASSQVSGTPRNEQFF
TRBJ1-2 | TRBV3-1 | CASSQYRGNLYGYTF
TRBJ2-7 | TRBV29-1 | CSVAAGIKDEQYF
TRBJ1-2 | TRBV5-1 | CASSLSVGNPGQGYTF
TRBJ2-1 | TRBV20-1 | CSASYGWYNEQFF
TRBJ2-1 | TRBV11-3 | CASSHSGRAVDEQFF
TRBJ2-7 | TRBV18 | CASSPPGQTSGYF
TRBJ1-4 | TRBV6-6 | CASSRSVQGREKLFF